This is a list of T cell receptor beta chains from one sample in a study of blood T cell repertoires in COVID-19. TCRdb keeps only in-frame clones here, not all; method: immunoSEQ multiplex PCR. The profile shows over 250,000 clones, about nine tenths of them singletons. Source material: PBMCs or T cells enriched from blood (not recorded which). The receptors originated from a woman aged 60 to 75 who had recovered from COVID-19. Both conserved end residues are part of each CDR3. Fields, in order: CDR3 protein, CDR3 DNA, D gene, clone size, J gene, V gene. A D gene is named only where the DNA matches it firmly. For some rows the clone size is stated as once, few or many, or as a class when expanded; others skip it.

CASSTTGGNQPQHF,TGTGCCAGTAGTACGACAGGGGGCAATCAGCCCCAGCATTTT,TRBD1,once,TRBJ1-5,TRBV19
CASSYPSKSSGYTF,TGTGCCAGCAGTTACCCTTCTAAATCCTCTGGCTACACCTTC,NA,NA,TRBJ1-2,TRBV6-6
CSAAGDPFYEQYF,TGCAGCGCCGCAGGGGACCCTTTCTACGAGCAGTACTTC,NA,NA,TRBJ2-7,TRBV29-1
CASSPDSAEKLFF,TGTGCCAGCAGCCCAGACAGTGCTGAAAAACTGTTTTTT,NA,NA,TRBJ1-4,TRBV11-3
CATSDPDSYSPLHF,TGTGCCACCAGTGATCCCGACTCTTATTCACCCCTCCACTTT,NA,NA,TRBJ1-6,TRBV24-1
CASSSGQGDNEQFF,TGTGCCAGCAGCTCCGGACAGGGTGACAATGAGCAGTTCTTC,TRBD1,NA,TRBJ2-1,TRBV7-3
CASSPNPRANEKLFF,TGTGCCAGCAGCCCCAACCCGCGGGCTAATGAAAAACTGTTTTTT,NA,NA,TRBJ1-4,TRBV9
CASSPGGHFPYEQYF,TGTGCCAGCAGCCCCGGGGGGCACTTCCCCTACGAGCAGTACTTC,NA,NA,TRBJ2-7,TRBV28
CASTQGDTEAFF,TGCGCCAGCACACAGGGTGACACTGAAGCTTTCTTT,NA,NA,TRBJ1-1,TRBV5-1
CASSPLTSGSNEQFF,TGTGCCAGCTCACCCTTGACTAGCGGGAGCAATGAGCAGTTCTTC,TRBD2,NA,TRBJ2-1,TRBV18
CASSPHVGQPESYEQYF,TGTGCCAGCAGCCCCCATGTGGGGCAGCCTGAATCCTACGAGCAGTACTTC,NA,few,TRBJ2-7,TRBV7-9
CAWNYRGYGYTF,TGTGCCTGGAACTACAGGGGTTATGGCTACACCTTC,TRBD1,NA,TRBJ1-2,TRBV30
CASSTDRGHQPQHF,TGTGCCAGCAGCACTGACAGGGGTCATCAGCCCCAGCATTTT,TRBD1,NA,TRBJ1-5,TRBV11-2
CASSPAGGPPGETQYF,TGTGCCAGCAGCCCGGCGGGGGGGCCCCCGGGAGAGACCCAGTACTTC,TRBD2,NA,TRBJ2-5,TRBV5-4
CASSLRGYEQYF,TGTGCCAGCAGCCTTCGAGGGTACGAGCAGTACTTC,NA,NA,TRBJ2-7,TRBV7-8
CASSPYPGTANTGELFF,TGTGCCAGCAGTCCTTACCCCGGGACAGCGAACACCGGGGAGCTGTTTTTT,TRBD1,NA,TRBJ2-2,TRBV27
CAWNLGASLTPLHF,TGTGCCTGGAATCTGGGGGCGTCTCTGACACCCCTCCACTTT,NA,NA,TRBJ1-6,TRBV30
CASSRTFSGRRTDTQYF,TGTGCCAGCAGCCGAACCTTTAGCGGGAGAAGGACAGATACGCAGTATTTT,TRBD2,NA,TRBJ2-3,TRBV6-6
CAPSGRTQYF,TGTGCCCCGTCGGGGAGGACCCAGTACTTC,NA,NA,TRBJ2-5,TRBV11-3
CASSLARDSTEAFF,TGCGCCAGCAGCTTGGCGAGGGATTCCACTGAAGCTTTCTTT,NA,NA,TRBJ1-1,TRBV5-1
CASTVRTGVGNQPQHF,TGTGCCAGTACCGTTCGGACAGGGGTCGGTAATCAGCCCCAGCATTTT,TRBD1,NA,TRBJ1-5,TRBV19
CAGKEGAGGTGELFF,TGCGCCGGGAAAGAGGGGGCTGGAGGGACCGGGGAGCTGTTTTTT,NA,NA,TRBJ2-2,TRBV5-1
CASSAKLAGFTDTQYF,TGTGCCAGCAGCGCCAAACTAGCGGGTTTCACAGATACGCAGTATTTT,TRBD2,NA,TRBJ2-3,TRBV11-2
CASSWQGSGYTF,TGTGCCAGCAGCTGGCAGGGTTCTGGCTACACCTTC,NA,once,TRBJ1-2,TRBV11-1
CASSVPGGPQHF,TGTGCCAGCAGCGTGCCGGGGGGGCCCCAGCATTTT,NA,NA,TRBJ1-5,TRBV27
CASSLAATQTNEKLFF,TGTGCCAGCAGCTTAGCCGCGACACAAACTAATGAAAAACTGTTTTTT,NA,NA,TRBJ1-4,TRBV7-2
CASSLIDSGNYEQYF,TGTGCCAGCAGCTTAATCGATAGCGGGAACTACGAGCAGTACTTC,TRBD2,NA,TRBJ2-7,TRBV7-3